The rows below give T cell receptor beta chains drawn from one sample of a study of blood T cells in healthy people across ages. Each CDR3 protein is one row after TCRdb ran MiXCR on the 5' RACE reads. In the table there are hundreds of thousands of distinct CDR3 sequences, about 25% of which are singletons. The same sample was also used in a study of T cells of mothers and their children.

The sequenced sample consisted of blood. The source is a boy younger than 10 in good health. Each CDR3 is given with its conserved first and last residue. A D gene is named only where the DNA matches it firmly. Size is stated for part of the rows, as once, few or many counts, or as a class when the clone is expanded.

CDR3aa	CDR3nt	v_gene	j_gene	abundance	d_gene
CATSRLSINSGANVLTF	TGTGCCACCAGCCGTCTCTCAATAAACTCTGGGGCCAACGTCCTGACTTTC	TRBV15	TRBJ2-6	many	.
CASGWSPSLGAGTF	TGTGCCAGCGGCTGGAGTCCCTCCCTCGGGGCTGGGACCTTC	TRBV27	TRBJ1-2	.	.
CASSRDDAQETQYF	TGTGCCAGCAGCCGAGACGACGCCCAAGAGACCCAGTACTTC	TRBV7-8	TRBJ2-5	.	.
CATSRVRGPTDTQYF	TGTGCCACCAGCAGAGTGCGCGGCCCCACAGATACGCAGTATTTT	TRBV15	TRBJ2-3	.	.
CASSELGTGLETQYF	TGTGCCAGCAGTGAATTGGGGACAGGGCTGGAGACCCAGTACTTC	TRBV25-1	TRBJ2-5	.	TRBD1
CAISGIPRETQYF	TGTGCCATCAGTGGAATTCCTAGGGAGACCCAGTACTTC	TRBV10-3	TRBJ2-5	few	.
CASSSPSGIQYF	TGTGCCAGCAGCTCTCCCAGCGGCATTCAGTACTTC	TRBV7-9	TRBJ2-4	.	.
CASSSAFYCYTF	TGTGCCAGCAGTTCGGCCTTCTATTGCTACACCTTC	TRBV12-3/TRBV12-4	TRBJ1-2	few	.
CASSLELALLSYEQYF	TGTGCCAGCAGCTTAGAATTAGCCCTGTTGTCCTACGAGCAGTACTTC	TRBV11-2	TRBJ2-7	.	.
CASGLEGREGLAKNIQYF	TGTGCTAGTGGTTTGGAGGGCCGGGAGGGCCTAGCCAAAAACATTCAGTACTTC	TRBV12-5	TRBJ2-4	many	TRBD2
CASSQEYAPRGEKLFF	TGTGCCAGCAGCCAAGAATACGCGCCCAGGGGTGAAAAACTGTTTTTT	TRBV14	TRBJ1-4	few	.
CASSPDGTSRETQYF	TGTGCCAGCAGTCCCGACGGGACTAGCAGGGAGACCCAGTACTTC	TRBV12-3/TRBV12-4	TRBJ2-5	.	TRBD2
CSARTGLAINTEAFF	TGCAGTGCTAGAACGGGGTTAGCGATTAACACTGAAGCTTTCTTT	TRBV20-1	TRBJ1-1	.	.
CASSVVGGSGDTQYF	TGTGCCAGCAGCGTAGTTGGCGGGAGCGGAGATACGCAGTATTTT	TRBV9	TRBJ2-3	once	TRBD2
CASSLNRATTGELFF	TGTGCCAGCAGTCTTAATCGGGCCACCACCGGGGAGCTGTTTTTT	TRBV12-3/TRBV12-4	TRBJ2-2	.	.
CASSRREWNTEAFF	TGTGCCAGCAGTCGACGGGAATGGAACACTGAAGCTTTCTTT	TRBV12-3/TRBV12-4	TRBJ1-1	.	.
CSIRTSGRDTQYF	TGCAGCATACGGACTAGCGGGAGAGATACGCAGTATTTT	TRBV29-1	TRBJ2-3	.	TRBD2
CASSHPGSVSRETQYF	TGTGCCAGCAGTCACCCAGGGAGCGTGTCCCGAGAGACCCAGTACTTC	TRBV6-6	TRBJ2-5	few	.
CASSITGADQPQHF	TGTGCCAGCAGTATCACAGGGGCTGATCAGCCCCAGCATTTT	TRBV27	TRBJ1-5	.	TRBD1
CASSEEDWSYEQYF	TGTGCCAGCAGTGAAGAGGACTGGTCCTACGAGCAGTACTTC	TRBV2	TRBJ2-7	.	.
CSARDLGGQGYYEQYF	TGCAGTGCTAGAGATCTGGGGGGACAGGGGTACTACGAGCAGTACTTC	TRBV20-1	TRBJ2-7	few	TRBD1
CASSFIQGTDTQYF	TGTGCCAGCAGTTTTATCCAGGGGACAGATACGCAGTATTTT	TRBV28	TRBJ2-3	few	.
CASSLGDSYNEQFF	TGTGCCAGCAGTTTAGGGGACTCTTACAATGAGCAGTTCTTC	TRBV12-3/TRBV12-4	TRBJ2-1	many	.
CSVEGVPGLAGDNEQFF	TGCAGCGTTGAAGGCGTGCCGGGACTAGCGGGAGACAATGAGCAGTTCTTC	TRBV29-1	TRBJ2-1	.	TRBD2
CAISGPGNTEAFF	TGTGCCATCAGTGGCCCCGGGAACACTGAAGCTTTCTTT	TRBV10-3	TRBJ1-1	few	.
CSASRDRVDLTEAFF	TGCAGTGCTAGCCGGGACAGGGTGGACCTAACTGAAGCTTTCTTT	TRBV20-1	TRBJ1-1	few	TRBD1
CASSLDRVSQETQYF	TGTGCCAGCAGTTTGGACAGGGTTTCCCAAGAGACCCAGTACTTC	TRBV12-3/TRBV12-4	TRBJ2-5	many	TRBD1
CASSQDLTGWYEQYF	TGCGCCAGCAGCCAAGACTTGACAGGGTGGTACGAGCAGTACTTC	TRBV4-3	TRBJ2-7	.	TRBD1
CASSLDPGTFYEQYF	TGTGCCAGCAGCTTAGACCCAGGGACTTTCTACGAGCAGTACTTC	TRBV7-9	TRBJ2-7	.	.
CSATRDRLNTEAFF	TGCAGTGCAACAAGAGACAGGCTGAACACTGAAGCTTTCTTT	TRBV20-1	TRBJ1-1	.	.
CASSYSRGGRDTGELFF	TGTGCCAGCAGTTACTCGAGAGGAGGGAGGGACACCGGGGAGCTGTTTTTT	TRBV6-7	TRBJ2-2	once	TRBD2
CASTRQGANEQFF	TGTGCCAGCACAAGACAGGGGGCAAATGAGCAGTTCTTC	TRBV28	TRBJ2-1	many	TRBD1
CASSFRTSGSRGTDTQYF	TGTGCCAGCAGTTTTCGGACTAGCGGGAGTAGAGGCACAGATACGCAGTATTTT	TRBV12-3/TRBV12-4	TRBJ2-3	.	TRBD2
CAWSVPGLAFAGELFF	TGTGCCTGGAGTGTACCGGGACTAGCTTTCGCCGGGGAGCTGTTTTTT	TRBV30	TRBJ2-2	.	TRBD2
CASGQLTNTGELFF	TGTGCCAGTGGACAGTTAACGAACACCGGGGAGCTGTTTTTT	TRBV19	TRBJ2-2	.	.
CASSPMGQGGETQYF	TGTGCCAGCTCACCCATGGGACAGGGTGGAGAGACCCAGTACTTC	TRBV18	TRBJ2-5	.	TRBD1